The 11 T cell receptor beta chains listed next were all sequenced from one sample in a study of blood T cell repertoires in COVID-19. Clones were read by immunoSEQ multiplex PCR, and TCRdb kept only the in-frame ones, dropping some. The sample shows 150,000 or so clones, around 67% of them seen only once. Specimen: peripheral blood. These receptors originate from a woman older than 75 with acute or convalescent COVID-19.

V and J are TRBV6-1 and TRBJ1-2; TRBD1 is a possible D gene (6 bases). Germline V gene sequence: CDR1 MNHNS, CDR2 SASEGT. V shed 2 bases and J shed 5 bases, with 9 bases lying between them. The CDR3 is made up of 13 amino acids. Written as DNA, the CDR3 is TGTGCCAGCAGTGAAACAGGGCCGTATGGCTACACCTTC. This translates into CASSETGPYGYTF.

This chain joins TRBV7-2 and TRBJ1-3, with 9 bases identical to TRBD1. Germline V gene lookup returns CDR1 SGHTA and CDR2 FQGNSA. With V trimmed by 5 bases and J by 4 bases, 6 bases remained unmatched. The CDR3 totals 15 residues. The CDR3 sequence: CASSRRTGAGNTIYF. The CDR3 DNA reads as TGTGCCAGCAGCCGGAGGACAGGGGCAGGAAACACCATATATTTT.

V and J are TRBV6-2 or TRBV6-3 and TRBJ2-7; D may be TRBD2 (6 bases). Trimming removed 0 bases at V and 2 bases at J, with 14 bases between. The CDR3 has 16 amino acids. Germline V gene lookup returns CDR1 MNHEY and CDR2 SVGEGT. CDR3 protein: CASSYSAGALPYEQYF. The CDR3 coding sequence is TGTGCCAGCAGTTACTCAGCGGGCGCCCTACCCTACGAGCAGTACTTC.

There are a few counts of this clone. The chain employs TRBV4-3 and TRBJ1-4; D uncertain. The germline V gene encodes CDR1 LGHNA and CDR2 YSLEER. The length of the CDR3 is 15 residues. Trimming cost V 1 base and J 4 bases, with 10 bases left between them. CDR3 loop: CASSQGPQNNEKLFF. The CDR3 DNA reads TGCGCCAGCAGCCAAGGTCCCCAGAATAATGAAAAACTGTTTTTT.

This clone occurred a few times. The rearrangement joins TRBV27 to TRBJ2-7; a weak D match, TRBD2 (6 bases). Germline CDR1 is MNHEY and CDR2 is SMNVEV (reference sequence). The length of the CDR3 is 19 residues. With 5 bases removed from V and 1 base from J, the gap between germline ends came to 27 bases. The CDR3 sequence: CASSTASPHTGTQSYEQYF. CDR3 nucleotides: TGTGCCAGCAGTACAGCAAGCCCCCACACCGGGACTCAGTCCTACGAGCAGTACTTC.

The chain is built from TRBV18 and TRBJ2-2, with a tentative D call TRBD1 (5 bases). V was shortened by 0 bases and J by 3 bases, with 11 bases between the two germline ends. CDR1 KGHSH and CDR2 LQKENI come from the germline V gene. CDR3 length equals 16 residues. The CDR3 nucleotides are TGTGCCAGCTCACCACCGCCAGGGTGGGACACCGGGGAGCTGTTTTTT. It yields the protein CASSPPPGWDTGELFF. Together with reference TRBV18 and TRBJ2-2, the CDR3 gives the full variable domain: NAGVMQNPRHLVRRRGQEARLRCSPMKGHSHVYWYRQLPEEGLKFMVYLQKENIIDESGMPKERFSAEFPKEGPSILRIQQVVRGDSAAYFCASSPPPGWDTGELFFGEGSRLTVL.

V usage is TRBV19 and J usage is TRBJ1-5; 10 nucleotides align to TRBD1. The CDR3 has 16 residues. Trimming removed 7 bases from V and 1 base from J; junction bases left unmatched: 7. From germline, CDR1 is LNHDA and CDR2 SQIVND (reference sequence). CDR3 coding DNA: TGTGCCAGTACCCTGCGACAGGGGGCAAGCAATCAGCCCCAGCATTTT. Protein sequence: CASTLRQGASNQPQHF.

This chain's CDR3 is CASSSGTAIYGYTF. DNA of the CDR3: TGTGCCAGCAGCTCCGGGACAGCAATCTATGGCTACACCTTC. V and J are TRBV11-2 and TRBJ1-2; 7 nucleotides match TRBD1. Germline CDR1 is SGHAT and CDR2 is FQNNGV. CDR3 size: 14 residues. Trimming removed 4 bases from V and 4 bases from J; junction bases left unmatched: 6.

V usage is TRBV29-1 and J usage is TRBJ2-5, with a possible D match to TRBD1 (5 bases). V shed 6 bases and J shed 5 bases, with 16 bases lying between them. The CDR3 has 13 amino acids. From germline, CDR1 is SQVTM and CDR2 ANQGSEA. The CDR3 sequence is CSVDSRIGETQYF. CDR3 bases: TGCAGCGTCGACAGCCGAATCGGCGAGACCCAGTACTTC.

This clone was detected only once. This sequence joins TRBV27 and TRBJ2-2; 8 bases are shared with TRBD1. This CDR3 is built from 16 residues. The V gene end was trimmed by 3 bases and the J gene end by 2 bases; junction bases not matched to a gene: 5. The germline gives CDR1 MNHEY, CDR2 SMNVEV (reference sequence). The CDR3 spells CASSFFRGQNTGELFF. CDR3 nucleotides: TGTGCCAGCAGTTTCTTCAGGGGGCAAAACACCGGGGAGCTGTTTTTT.

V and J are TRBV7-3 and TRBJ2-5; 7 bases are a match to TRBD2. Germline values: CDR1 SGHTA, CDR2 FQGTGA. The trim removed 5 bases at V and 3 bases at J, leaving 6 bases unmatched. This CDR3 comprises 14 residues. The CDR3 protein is CASSLTSWEETQYF. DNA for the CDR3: TGTGCCAGCAGCCTGACTAGCTGGGAAGAGACCCAGTACTTC.